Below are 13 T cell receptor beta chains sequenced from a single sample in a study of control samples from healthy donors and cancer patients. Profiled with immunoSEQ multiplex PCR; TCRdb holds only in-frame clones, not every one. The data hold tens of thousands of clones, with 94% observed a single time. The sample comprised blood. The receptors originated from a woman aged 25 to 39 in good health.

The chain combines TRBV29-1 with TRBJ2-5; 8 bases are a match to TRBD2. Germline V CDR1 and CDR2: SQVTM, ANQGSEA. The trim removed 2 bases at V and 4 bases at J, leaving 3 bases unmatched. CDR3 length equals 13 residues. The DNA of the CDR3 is TGCAGCGTTGAAACGACTAGCGCAGAGACCCAGTACTTC. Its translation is CSVETTSAETQYF.

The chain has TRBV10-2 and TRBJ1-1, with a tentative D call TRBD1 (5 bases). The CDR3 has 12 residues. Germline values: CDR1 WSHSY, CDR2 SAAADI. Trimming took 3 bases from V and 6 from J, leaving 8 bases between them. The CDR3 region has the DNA TGCGCCAGCAGTGATTGGGGCGCTGAAGCTTTCTTT. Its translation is CASSDWGAEAFF.

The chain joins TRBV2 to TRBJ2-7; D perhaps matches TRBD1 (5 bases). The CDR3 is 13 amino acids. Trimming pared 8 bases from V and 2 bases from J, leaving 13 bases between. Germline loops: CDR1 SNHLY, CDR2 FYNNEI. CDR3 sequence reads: CASRVGATYEQYF. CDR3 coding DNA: TGTGCCAGCCGAGTAGGGGCTACCTACGAGCAGTACTTC.

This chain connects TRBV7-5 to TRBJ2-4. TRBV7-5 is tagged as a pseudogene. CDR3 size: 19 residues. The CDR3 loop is CVRSTLYSSFSLAKNIQYF. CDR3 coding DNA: TGTGTCAGAAGCACCCTTTACTCCAGCTTCTCCTTAGCCAAAAACATTCAGTACTTC.

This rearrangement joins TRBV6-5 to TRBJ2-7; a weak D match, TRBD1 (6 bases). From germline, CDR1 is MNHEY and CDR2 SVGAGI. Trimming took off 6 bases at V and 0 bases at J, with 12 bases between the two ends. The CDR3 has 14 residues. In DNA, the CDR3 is TGTGCCAGCAGGCCGCAGGGGCGCTCCTACGAGCAGTACGTC. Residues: CASRPQGRSYEQYV.

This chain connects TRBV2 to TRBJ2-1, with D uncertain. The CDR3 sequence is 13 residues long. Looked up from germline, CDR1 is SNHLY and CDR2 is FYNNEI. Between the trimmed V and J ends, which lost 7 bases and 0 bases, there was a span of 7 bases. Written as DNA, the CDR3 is TGTGCCAGCATGGAGAACTCCTACAATGAGCAGTTCTTC. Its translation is CASMENSYNEQFF.

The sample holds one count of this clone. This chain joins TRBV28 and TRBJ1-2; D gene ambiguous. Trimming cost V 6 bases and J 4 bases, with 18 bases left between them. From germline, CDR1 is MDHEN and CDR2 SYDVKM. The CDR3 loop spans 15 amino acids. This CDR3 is CASSPGSGIFYGYTF. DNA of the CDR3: TGTGCCAGCAGCCCCGGGAGCGGGATTTTCTATGGCTACACCTTC.

CDR3 nucleotides: TGTGCCAGCAGCCGCATTGACAGTCGGTCCCAAGCTTTCTTT. The encoded protein is CASSRIDSRSQAFF. The chain joins TRBV3-1 (or the pseudogene TRBV3-2) to TRBJ1-1; D is possibly TRBD1 (5 bases). With 4 bases removed from V and 9 bases from J, the gap between germline ends came to 18 bases. Germline CDR1 reads LGHDT; CDR2 reads YNNKEL (reference sequence). The CDR3 covers 14 residues.

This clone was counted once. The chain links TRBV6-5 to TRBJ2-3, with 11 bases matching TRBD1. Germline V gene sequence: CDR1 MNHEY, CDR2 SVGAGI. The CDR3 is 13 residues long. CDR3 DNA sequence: TGTGCGATGGGACAGGGGGATCCAGATACGCAGTATTTT. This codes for CAMGQGDPDTQYF.

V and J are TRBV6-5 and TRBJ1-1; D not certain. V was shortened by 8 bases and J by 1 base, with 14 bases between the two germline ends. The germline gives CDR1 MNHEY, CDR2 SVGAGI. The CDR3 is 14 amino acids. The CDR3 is CASDPGRENTEAFF. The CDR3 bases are TGTGCCAGCGATCCCGGGAGGGAGAACACTGAAGCTTTCTTT.

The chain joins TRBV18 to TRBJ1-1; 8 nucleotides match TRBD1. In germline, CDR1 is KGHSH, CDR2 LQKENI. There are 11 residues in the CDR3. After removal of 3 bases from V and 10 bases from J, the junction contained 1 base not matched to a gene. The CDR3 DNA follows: TGTGCCAGCTCACCGGGGACAGGAGCTTTCTTT. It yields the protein CASSPGTGAFF. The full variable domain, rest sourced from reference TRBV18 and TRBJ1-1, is NAGVMQNPRHLVRRRGQEARLRCSPMKGHSHVYWYRQLPEEGLKFMVYLQKENIIDESGMPKERFSAEFPKEGPSILRIQQVVRGDSAAYFCASSPGTGAFFGQGTRLTVV.

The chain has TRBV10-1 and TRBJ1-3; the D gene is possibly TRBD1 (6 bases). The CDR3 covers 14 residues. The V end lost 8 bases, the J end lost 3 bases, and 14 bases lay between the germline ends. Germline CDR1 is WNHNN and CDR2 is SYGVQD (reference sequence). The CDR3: CASPVTGFGNTIYF. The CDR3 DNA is TGCGCCAGCCCCGTCACAGGGTTTGGAAACACCATATATTTT.

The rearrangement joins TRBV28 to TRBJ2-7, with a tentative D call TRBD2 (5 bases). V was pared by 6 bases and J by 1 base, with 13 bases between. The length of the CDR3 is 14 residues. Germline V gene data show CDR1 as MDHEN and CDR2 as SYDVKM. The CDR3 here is CASSPTTGSYEQYF. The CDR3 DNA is TGTGCCAGCAGCCCCACGACGGGATCCTACGAGCAGTACTTC.